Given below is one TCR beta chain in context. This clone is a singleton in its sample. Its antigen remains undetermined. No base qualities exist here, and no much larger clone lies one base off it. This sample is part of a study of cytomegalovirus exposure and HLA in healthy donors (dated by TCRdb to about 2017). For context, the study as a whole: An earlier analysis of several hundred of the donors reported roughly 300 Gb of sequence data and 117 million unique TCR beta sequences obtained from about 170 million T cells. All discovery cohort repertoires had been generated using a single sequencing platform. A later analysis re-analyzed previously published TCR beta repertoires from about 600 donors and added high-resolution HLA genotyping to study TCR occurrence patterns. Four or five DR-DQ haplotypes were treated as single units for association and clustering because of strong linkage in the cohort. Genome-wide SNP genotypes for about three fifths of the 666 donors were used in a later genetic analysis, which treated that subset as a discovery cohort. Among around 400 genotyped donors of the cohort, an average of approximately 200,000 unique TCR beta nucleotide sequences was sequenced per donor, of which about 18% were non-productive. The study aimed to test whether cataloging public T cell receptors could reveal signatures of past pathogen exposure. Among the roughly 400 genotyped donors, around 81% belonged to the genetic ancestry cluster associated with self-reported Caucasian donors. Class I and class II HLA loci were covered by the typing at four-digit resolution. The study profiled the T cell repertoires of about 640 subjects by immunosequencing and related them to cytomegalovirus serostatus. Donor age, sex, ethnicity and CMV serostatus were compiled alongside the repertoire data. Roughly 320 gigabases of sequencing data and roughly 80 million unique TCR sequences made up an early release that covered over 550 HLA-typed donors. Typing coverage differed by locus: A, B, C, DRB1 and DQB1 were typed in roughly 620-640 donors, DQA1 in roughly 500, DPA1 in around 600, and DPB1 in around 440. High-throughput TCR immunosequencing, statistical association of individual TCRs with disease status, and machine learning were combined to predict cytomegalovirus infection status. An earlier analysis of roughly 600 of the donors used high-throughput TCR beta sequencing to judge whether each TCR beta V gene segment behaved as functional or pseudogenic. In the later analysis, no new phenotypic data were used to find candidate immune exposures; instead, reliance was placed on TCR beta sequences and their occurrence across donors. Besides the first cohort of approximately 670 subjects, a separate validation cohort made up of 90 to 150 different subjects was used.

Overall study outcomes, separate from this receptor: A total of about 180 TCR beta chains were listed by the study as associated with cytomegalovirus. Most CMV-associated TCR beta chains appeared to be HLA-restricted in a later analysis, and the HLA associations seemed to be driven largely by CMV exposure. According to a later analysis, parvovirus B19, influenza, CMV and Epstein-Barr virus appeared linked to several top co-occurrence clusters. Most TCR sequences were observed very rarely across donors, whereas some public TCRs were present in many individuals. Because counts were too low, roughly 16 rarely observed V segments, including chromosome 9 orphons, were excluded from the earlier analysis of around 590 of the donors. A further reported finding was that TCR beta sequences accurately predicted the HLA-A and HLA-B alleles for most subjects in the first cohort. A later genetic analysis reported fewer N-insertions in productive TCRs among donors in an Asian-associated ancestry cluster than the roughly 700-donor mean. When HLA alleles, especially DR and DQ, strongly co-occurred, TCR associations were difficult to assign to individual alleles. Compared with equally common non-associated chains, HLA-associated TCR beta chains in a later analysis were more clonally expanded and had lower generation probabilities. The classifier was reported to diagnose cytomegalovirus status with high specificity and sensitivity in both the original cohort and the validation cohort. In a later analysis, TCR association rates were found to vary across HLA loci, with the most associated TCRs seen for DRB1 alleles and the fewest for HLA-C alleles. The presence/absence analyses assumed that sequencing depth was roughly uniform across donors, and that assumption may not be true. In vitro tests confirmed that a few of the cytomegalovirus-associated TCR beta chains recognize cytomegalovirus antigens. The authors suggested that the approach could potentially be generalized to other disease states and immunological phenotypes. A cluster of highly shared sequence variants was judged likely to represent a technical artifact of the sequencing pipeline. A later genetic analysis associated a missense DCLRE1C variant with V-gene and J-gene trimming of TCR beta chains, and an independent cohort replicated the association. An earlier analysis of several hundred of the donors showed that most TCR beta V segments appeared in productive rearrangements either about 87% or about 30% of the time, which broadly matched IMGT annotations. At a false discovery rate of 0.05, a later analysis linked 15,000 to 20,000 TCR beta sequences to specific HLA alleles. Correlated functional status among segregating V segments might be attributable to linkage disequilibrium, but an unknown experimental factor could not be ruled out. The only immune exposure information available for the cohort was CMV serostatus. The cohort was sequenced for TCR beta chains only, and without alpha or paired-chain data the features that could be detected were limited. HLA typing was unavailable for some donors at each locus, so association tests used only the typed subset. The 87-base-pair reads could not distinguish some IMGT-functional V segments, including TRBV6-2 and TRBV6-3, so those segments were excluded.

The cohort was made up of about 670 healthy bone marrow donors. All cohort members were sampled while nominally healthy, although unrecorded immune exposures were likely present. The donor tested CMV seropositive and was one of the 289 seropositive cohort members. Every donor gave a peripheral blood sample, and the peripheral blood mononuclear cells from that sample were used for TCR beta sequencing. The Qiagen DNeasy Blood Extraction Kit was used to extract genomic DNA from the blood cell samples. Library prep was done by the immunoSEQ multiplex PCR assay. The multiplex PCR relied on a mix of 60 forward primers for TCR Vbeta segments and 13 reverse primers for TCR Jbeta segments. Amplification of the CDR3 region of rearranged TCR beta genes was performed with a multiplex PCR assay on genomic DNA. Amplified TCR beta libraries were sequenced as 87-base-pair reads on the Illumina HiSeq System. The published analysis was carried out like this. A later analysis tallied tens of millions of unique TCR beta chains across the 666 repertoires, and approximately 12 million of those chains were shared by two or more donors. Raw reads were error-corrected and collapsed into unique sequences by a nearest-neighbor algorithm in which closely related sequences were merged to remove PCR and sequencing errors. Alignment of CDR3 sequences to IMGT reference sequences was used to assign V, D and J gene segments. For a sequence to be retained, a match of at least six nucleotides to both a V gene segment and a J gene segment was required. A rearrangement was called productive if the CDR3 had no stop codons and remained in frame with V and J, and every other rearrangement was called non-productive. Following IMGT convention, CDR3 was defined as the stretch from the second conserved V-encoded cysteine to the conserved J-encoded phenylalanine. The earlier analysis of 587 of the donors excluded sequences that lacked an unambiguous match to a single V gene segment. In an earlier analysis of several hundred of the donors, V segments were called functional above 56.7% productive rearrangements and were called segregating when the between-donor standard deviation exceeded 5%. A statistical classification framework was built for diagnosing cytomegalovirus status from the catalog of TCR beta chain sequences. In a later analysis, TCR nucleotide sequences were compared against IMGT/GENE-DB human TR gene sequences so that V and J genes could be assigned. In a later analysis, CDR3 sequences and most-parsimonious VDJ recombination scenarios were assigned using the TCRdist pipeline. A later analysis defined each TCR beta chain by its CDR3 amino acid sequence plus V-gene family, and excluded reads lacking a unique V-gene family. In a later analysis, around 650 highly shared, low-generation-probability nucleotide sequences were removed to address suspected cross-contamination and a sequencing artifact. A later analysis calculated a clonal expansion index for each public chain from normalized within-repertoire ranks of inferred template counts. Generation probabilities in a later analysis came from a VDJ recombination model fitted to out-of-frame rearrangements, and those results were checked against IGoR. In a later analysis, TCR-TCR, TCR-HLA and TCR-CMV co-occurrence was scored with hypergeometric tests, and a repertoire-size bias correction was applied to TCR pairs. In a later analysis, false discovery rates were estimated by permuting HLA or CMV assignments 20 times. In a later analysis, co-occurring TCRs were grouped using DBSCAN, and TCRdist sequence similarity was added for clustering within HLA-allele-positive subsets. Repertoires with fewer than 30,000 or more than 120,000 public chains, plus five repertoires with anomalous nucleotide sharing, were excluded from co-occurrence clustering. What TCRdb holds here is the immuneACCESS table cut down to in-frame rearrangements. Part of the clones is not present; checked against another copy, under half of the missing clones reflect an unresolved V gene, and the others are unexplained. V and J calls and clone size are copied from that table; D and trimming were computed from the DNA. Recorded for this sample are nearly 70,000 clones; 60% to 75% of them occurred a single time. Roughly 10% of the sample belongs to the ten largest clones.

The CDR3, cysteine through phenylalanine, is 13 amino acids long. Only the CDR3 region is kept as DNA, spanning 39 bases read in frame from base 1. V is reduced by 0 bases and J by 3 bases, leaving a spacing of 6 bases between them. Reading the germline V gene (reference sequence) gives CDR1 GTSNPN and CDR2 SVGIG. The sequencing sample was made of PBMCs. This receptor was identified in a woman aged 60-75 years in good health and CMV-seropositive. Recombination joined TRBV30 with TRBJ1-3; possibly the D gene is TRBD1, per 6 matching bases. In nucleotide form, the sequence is TGTGCCTGGAGTGTACAGGGTGGAAACACCATATATTTT. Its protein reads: CAWSVQGGNTIYF.